Following are 21 T cell receptor beta chains from one sample sequenced in a study of T cells in women clearing cervical HPV infection. The table came from immunoSEQ multiplex PCR; TCRdb's copy has only in-frame clones and leaves some out. The sample has 48,000 or so clones. What was sequenced was blood buffy coat. Receptors were obtained from a woman aged 18 to 75 with a cervical HPV16 infection that either progressed to CIN3+ or cleared (not recorded which).

In the case of this clone: The read stops 3 residues short of the end of the CDR3; the missing end is completed from the germline J gene. J is TRBJ2-1 and V is TRBV19, with TRBD1 matching 9 bases. The germline gives CDR1 LNHDA, CDR2 SQIVND (reference sequence). The trim removed 1 base at V and 2 bases at J, leaving 3 bases unmatched. The CDR3 spans 16 residues. CDR3 residues: CASSIATGGPYNEQFF. Incomplete CDR3 DNA: TGTGCCAGTAGTATAGCGACAGGGGGACCCTACAATGAG.

About this clone itself: The sequenced fragment ends 3 residues before the CDR3 boundary, so the rest is inferred from the germline J gene. The chain recombines TRBV13 with TRBJ1-4; D is possibly TRBD1 (5 bases). The CDR3 is 15 residues long. Trimming cost V 3 bases and J 5 bases, with 13 bases left between them. Germline assignment: CDR1 PRHDT and CDR2 FYEKMQ (reference sequence). CDR3 sequence reads: CASSLGTGRNEKLFF. The CDR3 bases that were read are TGTGCCAGCAGCTTGGGTACAGGACGCAATGAAAAA.

A word on this clone: The read terminates 3 residues ahead of where the CDR3 ends, so the germline J gene completes it. The chain carries TRBV7-3 and TRBJ2-5; 16 nucleotides match TRBD2. Germline CDR1 SGHTA, CDR2 FQGTGA. The CDR3 totals 17 residues. With 5 bases clipped from V and 5 bases from J, the junction kept 8 bases outside the gene matches. This CDR3 reads CASSLGTSGGAGETQYF. CDR3 DNA, as far as it was read: TGTGCCAGCAGCCTCGGGACTAGCGGGGGGGCCGGGGAGACC.

On this clone itself: Read sequence stops 3 residues before the CDR3 end, and the germline J gene provides the missing end. This chain connects TRBV2 to TRBJ2-1, with TRBD2 matching 9 bases. There are 15 residues in the CDR3. The V segment lost 6 bases and the J segment 0 bases; nucleotides outside the gene matches: 3. Germline-derived CDR1 and CDR2 are SNHLY and FYNNEI. CDR3 bases read: TGTGCCAGCAGAGCGGGAGGTAGCTCCTACAATGAG. This codes for CASRAGGSSYNE. The entire CDR3 protein reads CASRAGGSSYNEQFF.

This CDR3 reads CASSTKREGYEQYF. The CDR3 bases that were read are TGTGCCAGCAGCACTAAGCGGGAGGGCTACGAG. J is TRBJ2-7 and V is TRBV5-4; 10 bases are a match to TRBD2. From the germline J gene comes the end of the CDR3, since the read stops 3 residues before it. The CDR3 runs to 14 residues. Germline CDR1 reads SGHNT; CDR2 reads YYREEE (reference sequence). V lost 4 bases and J lost 3; bases outside the gene matches: 4. Together with reference TRBV5-4 and TRBJ2-7, the CDR3 gives the full variable domain: ETGVTQSPTHLIKTRGQQVTLRCSSQSGHNTVSWYQQALGQGPQFIFQYYREEENGRGNFPPRFSGLQFPNYSSELNVNALELDDSALYLCASSTKREGYEQYFGPGTRLTVT.

Of note for this clone: The read comes to an end 3 residues before the CDR3 does, leaving the germline J gene to fill in the end. The genes are TRBV28 and TRBJ2-7; a possible D gene is TRBD2 (7 bases). V dropped 5 bases and J dropped 2 bases, with 19 bases sitting between them. The CDR3 runs 16 residues. Germline CDR1 reads MDHEN; CDR2 reads SYDVKM. CDR3 DNA, as far as it was read: TGTGCCAGCAGTCAGGCTTCAAGGGGGGGGACCTACGAG. The encoded protein is CASSQASRGGTYE. In full, the CDR3 reads CASSQASRGGTYEQYF.

About this clone: The read finishes 3 residues shy of the CDR3 end, and the germline J gene is used to complete it. The chain is built from TRBV20-1 and TRBJ2-3; the D gene is possibly TRBD2 (6 bases). Germline CDR1 DFQATT, CDR2 SNEGSKA (reference sequence). The CDR3 totals 15 residues. V lost 0 bases, J lost 4 bases, and 14 bases lay in between. The CDR3 DNA, read in part, is TGCAGTGCTAGAGATGGAGGGGCGCAGGCAGATACG. It translates to CSARDGGAQADT. The whole CDR3 reads CSARDGGAQADTQYF.

Comment on this clone: The CDR3 goes on 3 residues after the read ends, and that part is filled in from the germline J gene. The V gene is TRBV11-3, the J gene TRBJ1-1; no definite D call. Germline V CDR1 and CDR2: SGHNT, YENEEA. The CDR3 totals 13 residues. CDR3 DNA (partial): TGTGCCAGCAGCCCGCAGGTGGACTCGAAA. Protein: CASSPQVDSK. The entire CDR3 protein is CASSPQVDSKAFF.

For this clone: Coverage ceases 3 residues before the CDR3 finishes, and the germline J gene fills in the end. This chain joins TRBV20-1 and TRBJ2-1, with a possible D match to TRBD1 (6 bases). The CDR3 loop spans 14 amino acids. V was cut by 1 base and J by 2 bases, with 9 bases left in between. CDR1 and CDR2 (germline): DFQATT, SNEGSKA (reference sequence). CDR3 DNA (partial): TGCAGTGCTAGAGGGCAGGGGACCTACAATGAG. Protein sequence: CSARGQGTYNE. The whole CDR3 region reads CSARGQGTYNEQFF.

Of note for this clone: The CDR3 end is not reached by the read, which stops 3 residues before it; the germline J gene fills it in. The V and J genes are TRBV7-9 and TRBJ2-2; no clear D. With 1 base removed from V and 6 bases from J, the gap between germline ends came to 6 bases. CDR3 size: 13 residues. Germline-derived CDR1 and CDR2 are SEHNR and FQNEAQ (reference sequence). This chain's CDR3 is CASSLGAAGELFF. Incomplete CDR3 DNA: TGTGCCAGCAGCTTAGGAGCCGCCGGGGAG.

As regards this clone: The read ends 3 residues shy of where the CDR3 ends; the end is completed using the germline J gene. The rearrangement uses TRBV5-4 and TRBJ1-1; TRBD1 matches at 8 bases. The V segment lost 5 bases and the J segment 0 bases; nucleotides outside the gene matches: 3. The CDR3 contains 14 residues. The germline V gene has CDR1 SGHNT and CDR2 YYREEE (reference sequence). CDR3 sequence: CASSLDRVNTEAFF. CDR3 bases read: TGTGCCAGCAGTCTGGACAGGGTGAACACTGAA. The complete variable domain, with remaining parts taken from reference TRBV5-4 and TRBJ1-1, reads ETGVTQSPTHLIKTRGQQVTLRCSSQSGHNTVSWYQQALGQGPQFIFQYYREEENGRGNFPPRFSGLQFPNYSSELNVNALELDDSALYLCASSLDRVNTEAFFGQGTRLTVV.

The CDR3 here is CASSFGTSGTDTQYF. The covered CDR3 bases are TGTGCCAGCAGTTTCGGGACTAGCGGCACAGATACG. The V gene is TRBV12-3 or TRBV12-4, the J gene TRBJ2-3; 10 bases align to TRBD2. The read ends 3 residues before the CDR3 terminus; that terminus is restored from the germline J gene. The CDR3 is 15 amino acids. Germline trimming cut 3 bases from V and 1 base from J; bases unmatched to any gene: 1.

Notes on this clone: Read sequence stops 3 residues before the CDR3 end, and the germline J gene provides the missing end. The chain carries TRBV19 and TRBJ1-1; possible D gene TRBD1, 6 bases. There are 14 residues in the CDR3. V lost 5 bases and J 0 bases, leaving 10 bases between the germline ends. Germline V lookup: CDR1 LNHDA, CDR2 SQIVND (reference sequence). The sequenced part of the CDR3 DNA is TGTGCCAGTAGTTTGGGACACATGAACACTGAA. Its protein product is CASSLGHMNTE. The whole CDR3 protein is CASSLGHMNTEAFF.

Turning to this clone: The CDR3 end lies 3 residues beyond the end of the read and is filled in from the germline J gene. This chain connects TRBV29-1 to TRBJ2-1, with 7 bases that match TRBD1. This CDR3 contains 16 residues. Germline CDR1 is SQVTM and CDR2 is ANQGSEA. V shed 6 bases, J shed 2 bases, and the junction held 13 bases outside the gene matches. Incomplete CDR3 DNA: TGCAGCGTCGACACAGGGGCTCTCAGCGCCTACAATGAG. Its translation: CSVDTGALSAYNE. The whole CDR3 region reads CSVDTGALSAYNEQFF.

Concerning this clone: The CDR3 end lies 3 residues beyond the end of the read and is filled in from the germline J gene. The chain carries TRBV6-2 or TRBV6-3 and TRBJ2-3; D is possibly TRBD2 (6 bases). Germline loops: CDR1 MNHEY, CDR2 SVGEGT. The CDR3 has 11 residues. Trimming removed 9 bases from V and 4 bases from J, with 8 bases in between. CDR3 sequence: CASRRADTQYF. CDR3 DNA, as far as it was read: TGTGCCAGTCGGAGGGCAGATACG.

Comments on this clone: The sequenced fragment ends 3 residues before the CDR3 boundary, so the rest is inferred from the germline J gene. This chain joins TRBV10-1 and TRBJ2-1; 7 nucleotides line up with TRBD1. The CDR3 length is 14 residues. After removal of 2 bases from V and 8 bases from J, the junction contained 6 bases not matched to a gene. Per germline, CDR1 WNHNN and CDR2 SYGVQD (reference sequence). This CDR3 reads CASSEEGASDEQFF. The part of the CDR3 DNA that was read is TGCGCCAGCAGTGAGGAGGGGGCGAGTGATGAG.

Of note for this clone: The read halts 3 residues ahead of the CDR3 end, with the missing end drawn from the germline J gene. V is TRBV13 and J is TRBJ1-2, with D tentatively TRBD1 (5 bases). The CDR3 extends over 17 amino acids. Trimming took 1 base from V and 4 from J, leaving 19 bases between them. Germline V gives CDR1 PRHDT, CDR2 FYEKMQ (reference sequence). The CDR3 is CASSLEGSWEGFYGYTF. Partial CDR3 DNA: TGTGCCAGCAGCTTAGAGGGCTCGTGGGAGGGGTTCTATGGC.

A word on this clone: The read falls 3 residues short of the CDR3 end, and the missing part is taken from the germline J gene. This chain connects TRBV7-2 to TRBJ2-1; D is undetermined. V was trimmed by 1 base and J by 6 bases, leaving 7 bases between them. This CDR3 region has 13 residues. CDR1 is SGHTA, CDR2 FQGNSA, per germline. The part of the CDR3 DNA that was read is TGTGCCAGCAGCTTAGGTGGCAGCAATGAG. This translates into CASSLGGSNE. The full CDR3 is CASSLGGSNEQFF.

Comments on this clone: The observed sequence ends 3 residues before the CDR3 terminus, with the missing tail filled in from the germline J gene. The genes are TRBV19 and TRBJ2-7, with TRBD1 matching 10 bases. CDR3 length: 14 residues. CDR1 and CDR2 (germline): LNHDA, SQIVND (reference sequence). J gave up 2 bases and V 3 bases, and 1 base lay outside the gene matches. Partial CDR3 DNA: TGTGCCAGTAGTATTGGACAGGGGGCCTACGAG. Translating it yields CASSIGQGAYE. The full CDR3 sequence reads CASSIGQGAYEQYF.

In regard to this clone: The read ends 3 residues before the CDR3 terminus; that terminus is restored from the germline J gene. This rearrangement joins TRBV19 to TRBJ2-1, with 11 bases lining up with TRBD2. The trim removed 2 bases at V and 8 bases at J, leaving 8 bases unmatched. Germline V gene sequence: CDR1 LNHDA, CDR2 SQIVND (reference sequence). The CDR3 has 16 amino acids. This CDR3 reads CASSILAGGLLHEQFF. The sequenced CDR3 bases are TGTGCCAGTAGTATACTAGCGGGGGGCTTGCTTCATGAG.

With regard to this clone: The read comes to an end 3 residues before the CDR3 does, leaving the germline J gene to fill in the end. The chain joins TRBV20-1 to TRBJ1-5, with a possible D match to TRBD1 (6 bases). Deletions cut 2 bases from V and 6 bases from J, with 11 bases between. The CDR3 has 13 residues. CDR1 DFQATT and CDR2 SNEGSKA come from the germline V gene (reference sequence). This CDR3 reads CSARSNRVQPQHF. CDR3 bases read: TGCAGTGCTAGATCGAACAGGGTTCAGCCC.